This T cell receptor beta chain was retrieved from a study of glioma-infiltrating T cells after dendritic cell vaccination. Amplification used 60 V beta primers and 13 J beta primers. The protocol was immunoSEQ multiplex PCR, while the TCRdb copy is restricted to in-frame clones and leaves out a portion. The sample lists 95,000 or so clones, about 85% occurring once. The germline V gene encodes CDR1 LGHNA and CDR2 YNFKEQ. This CDR3 comprises 14 residues. V dropped 4 bases and J dropped 7; count of bases not matched to a gene: 10. The chain has TRBV4-2 and TRBJ2-7; 7 bases agree with TRBD1. Here the sequenced sample was blood, taken before dendritic cell vaccination. This sequence was found in a human donor with glioblastoma. The CDR3 coding sequence is TGTGCCAGCAGCCCTCCCGGGACAGCCTTAGAGCAGTACTTC. It is translated as CASSPPGTALEQYF.